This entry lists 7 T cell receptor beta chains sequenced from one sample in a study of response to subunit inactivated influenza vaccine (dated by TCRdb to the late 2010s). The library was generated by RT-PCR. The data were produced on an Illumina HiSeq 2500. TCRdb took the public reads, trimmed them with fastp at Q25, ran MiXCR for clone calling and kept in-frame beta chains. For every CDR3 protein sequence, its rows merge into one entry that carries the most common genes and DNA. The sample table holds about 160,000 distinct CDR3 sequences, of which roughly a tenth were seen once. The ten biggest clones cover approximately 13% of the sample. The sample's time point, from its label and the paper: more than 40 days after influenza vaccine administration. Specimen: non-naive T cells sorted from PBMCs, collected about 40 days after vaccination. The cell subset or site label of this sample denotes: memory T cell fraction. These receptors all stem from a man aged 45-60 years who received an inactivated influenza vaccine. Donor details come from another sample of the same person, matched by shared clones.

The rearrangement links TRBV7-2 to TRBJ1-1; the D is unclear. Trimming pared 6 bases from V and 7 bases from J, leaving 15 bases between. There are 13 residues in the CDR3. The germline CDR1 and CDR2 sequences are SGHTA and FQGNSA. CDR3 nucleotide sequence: TGTGCCAGCAGTGAAGGTCCCGGCAGTGAAGCTTTCTTT. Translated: CASSEGPGSEAFF.

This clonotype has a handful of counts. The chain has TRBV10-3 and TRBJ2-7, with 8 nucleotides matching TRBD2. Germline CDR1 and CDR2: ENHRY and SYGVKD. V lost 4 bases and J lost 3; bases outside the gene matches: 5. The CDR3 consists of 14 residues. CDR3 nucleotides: TGTGCCATCAGTGGCCGGGGGGGGAGCTACGAGCAGTACTTC. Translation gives CAISGRGGSYEQYF.

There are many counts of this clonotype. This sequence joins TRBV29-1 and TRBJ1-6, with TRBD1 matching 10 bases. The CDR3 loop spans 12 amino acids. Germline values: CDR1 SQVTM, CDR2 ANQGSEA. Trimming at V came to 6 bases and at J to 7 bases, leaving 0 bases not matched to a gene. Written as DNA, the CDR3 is TGCAGCGTGGGACAGGGGAATTCACCCCTCCACTTT. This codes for CSVGQGNSPLHF.

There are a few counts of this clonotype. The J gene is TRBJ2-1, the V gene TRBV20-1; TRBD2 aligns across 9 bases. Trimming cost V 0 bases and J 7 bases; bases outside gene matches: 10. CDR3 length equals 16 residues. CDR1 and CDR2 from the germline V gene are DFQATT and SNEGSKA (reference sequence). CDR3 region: CSARDLRGGAGNEQFF. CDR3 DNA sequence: TGCAGTGCTAGAGATCTTCGCGGGGGGGCAGGGAATGAGCAGTTCTTC.

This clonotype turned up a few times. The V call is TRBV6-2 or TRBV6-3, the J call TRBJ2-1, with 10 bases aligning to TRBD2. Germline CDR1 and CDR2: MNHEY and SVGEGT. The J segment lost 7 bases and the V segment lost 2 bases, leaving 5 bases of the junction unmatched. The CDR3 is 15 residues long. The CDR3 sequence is CASSYPASGRNEQFF. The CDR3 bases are TGTGCCAGCAGTTACCCGGCTAGCGGGAGAAATGAGCAGTTCTTC.

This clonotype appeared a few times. This CDR3 reads CASSKVGGQYYGYTF. The CDR3 nucleotides read TGTGCCAGCAGCAAAGTTGGAGGGCAGTACTATGGCTACACCTTC. The gene calls are TRBV21-1 and TRBJ1-2. TRBV21-1 constitutes a pseudogene. This CDR3 spans 15 amino acids.

The CDR3 is CSARDPGGENQPQHF. DNA of the CDR3: TGCAGTGCTAGAGACCCAGGGGGTGAGAATCAGCCCCAGCATTTT. V and J are TRBV20-1 and TRBJ1-5; 7 bases align to TRBD1. The J segment lost 4 bases and the V segment lost 0 bases, leaving 6 bases of the junction unmatched. The CDR3 is made up of 15 amino acids. Germline loops: CDR1 DFQATT, CDR2 SNEGSKA (reference sequence).